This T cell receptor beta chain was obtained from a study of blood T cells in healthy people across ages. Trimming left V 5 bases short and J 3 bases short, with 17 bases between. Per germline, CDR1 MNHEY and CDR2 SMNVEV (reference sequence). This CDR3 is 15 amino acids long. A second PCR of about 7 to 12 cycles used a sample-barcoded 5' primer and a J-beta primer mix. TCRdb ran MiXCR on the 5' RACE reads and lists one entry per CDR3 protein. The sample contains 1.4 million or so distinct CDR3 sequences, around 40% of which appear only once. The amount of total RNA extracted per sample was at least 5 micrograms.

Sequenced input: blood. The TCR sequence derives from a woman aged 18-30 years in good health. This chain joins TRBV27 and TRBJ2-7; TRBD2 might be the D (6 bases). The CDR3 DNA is TGTGCCAGCAGTACACGGGGGAGTACCCGCTACGAGCAGTACTTC. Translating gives CASSTRGSTRYEQYF.